This record concerns one T cell receptor beta chain sequence. Its matching antigen is unknown. Germline values: CDR1 MGHRA, CDR2 YSYEKL. Trimming pared 4 bases from V and 0 bases from J, leaving 10 bases between. This CDR3 region has 15 residues. Pooling was applied to second doses at about 4 or about 12 weeks. The table came from immunoSEQ multiplex PCR; TCRdb's copy has only in-frame clones and leaves some out. The sample holds around 130,000 clones; approximately 86% are singletons and the top ten take around 3%. This sample was taken from a study of T cell responses to AZD1222 COVID-19 vaccine. Broader study findings: The number of AZD1222 recipients seropositive at baseline was only 5 to 7. Females outnumbered males among donors, who were mostly white British; clonal diversity was possibly underestimated.

The TCR was taken from an adult who received the AZD1222 COVID-19 vaccine. This chain joins TRBV4-1 and TRBJ1-3; D uncertain. This specimen was peripheral blood, taken 28 days after the second AZD1222 dose. CDR3 sequence reads: CASSLQGPSGNTIYF. The CDR3 region has the DNA TGCGCCAGCAGCCTTCAAGGGCCCTCTGGAAACACCATATATTTT.